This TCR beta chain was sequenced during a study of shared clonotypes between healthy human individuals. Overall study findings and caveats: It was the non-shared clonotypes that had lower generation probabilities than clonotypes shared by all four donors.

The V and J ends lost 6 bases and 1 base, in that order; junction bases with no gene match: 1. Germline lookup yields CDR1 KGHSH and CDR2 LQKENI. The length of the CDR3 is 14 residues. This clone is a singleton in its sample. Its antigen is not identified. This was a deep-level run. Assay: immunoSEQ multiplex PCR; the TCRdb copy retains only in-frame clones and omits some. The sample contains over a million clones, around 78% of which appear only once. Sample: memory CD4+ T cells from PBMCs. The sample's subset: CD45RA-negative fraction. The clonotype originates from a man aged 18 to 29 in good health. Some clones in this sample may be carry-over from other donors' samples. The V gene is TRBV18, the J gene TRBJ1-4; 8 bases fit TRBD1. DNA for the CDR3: TGTGCCAGCTCCAGGGGGCGAACTAATGAAAAACTGTTTTTT. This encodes CASSRGRTNEKLFF.